The 17 T cell receptor beta chains presented below share a single source sample, sequenced in a study of human T cells and chemical hapten exposure. One entry per CDR3 protein results from TCRdb running MiXCR on the RACE reads. Here the sample spans 350,000 to 450,000 distinct CDR3 sequences, 4.5% to 6% being singletons. The time point is: pre-sensitization, week 0. Treatment: therapeutic diphenylcyclopropenone sensitization with weekly scalp DPC. The source was whole blood, collected in connection with sensitization to the hapten diphenylcyclopropenone (DPC). These receptors all come from a woman aged 45-59 years with alopecia areata. Some clones in this sample may be carry-over from other donors' samples.

This chain joins TRBV28 and TRBJ1-4, with a weak D call TRBD1 (6 bases). The CDR3 loop spans 14 amino acids. Germline lookup yields CDR1 MDHEN and CDR2 SYDVKM. The V gene lost 6 bases and the J gene lost 7 bases, with 15 bases spanning the gap. The chain's CDR3 is CASRLQGNGEKLFF. The DNA of the CDR3 is TGTGCCAGCAGGTTACAGGGTAACGGTGAAAAACTGTTTTTT.

This chain connects TRBV2 to TRBJ2-7, with 9 bases fitting TRBD2. Looked up from germline, CDR1 is SNHLY and CDR2 is FYNNEI. With V trimmed by 8 bases and J by 7 bases, 12 bases remained unmatched. This CDR3 is 14 amino acids long. The DNA of the CDR3 is TGTGCCAGCGGAGGCGGGGCGGGAGGGGATGAGCAGTACTTC. Translation gives CASGGGAGGDEQYF.

At least ten counts were recorded for this clonotype. The rearrangement joins TRBV12-5 to TRBJ2-7; D is perhaps TRBD1 or TRBD2 (5 bases each). Trimming cost V 6 bases and J 5 bases, with 14 bases left between them. The germline V gene encodes CDR1 LGHNT and CDR2 FRNRAP. There are 13 residues in the CDR3. The CDR3 region is CASGGTGVHEQYF. Written as DNA, the CDR3 is TGTGCTAGTGGGGGGACCGGGGTCCACGAGCAGTACTTC.

This clonotype was seen a handful of times. The chain has TRBV20-1 and TRBJ1-4; possible D gene TRBD1, 5 bases. V lost 3 bases to trimming and J lost 10 bases, with 15 bases between them. The CDR3 contains 13 residues. CDR1 is DFQATT, CDR2 SNEGSKA, per germline (reference sequence). The CDR3 is CSARDPRVGKLFF. DNA of the CDR3: TGCAGTGCTAGGGACCCCAGGGTAGGAAAACTGTTTTTT.

Ten or more counts support this clonotype. The chain has TRBV6-5 and TRBJ2-3; D possibly corresponds to TRBD1 (5 bases). Germline V gene data show CDR1 as MNHEY and CDR2 as SVGAGI. This CDR3 region has 14 residues. Trimming pared 6 bases from V and 1 base from J, leaving 11 bases between. This CDR3 reads CASRKGQGTDTQYF. The CDR3 bases are TGTGCCAGCAGAAAGGGGCAGGGCACAGATACGCAGTATTTT.

The chain uses TRBV10-3 and TRBJ2-1, with 12 positions matching TRBD2. This CDR3 has 15 residues. Germline V gives CDR1 ENHRY, CDR2 SYGVKD. V gave up 4 bases and J gave up 7 bases; unmatched junction bases: 5. In DNA form, the CDR3 reads TGTGCCATCAGTGGTCTAGCGGGAGGGCCAAATGAGCAGTTCTTC. This translates into CAISGLAGGPNEQFF.

This clonotype was detected ten times or more. The rearrangement uses TRBV5-1 and TRBJ2-5; TRBD1 aligns across 7 bases. CDR3 length: 14 amino acids. V shed 3 bases, J shed 2 bases, and the junction held 4 bases outside the gene matches. Germline lookup yields CDR1 SGHRS and CDR2 YFSETQ. The CDR3 spells CASSSGTAQETQYF. The CDR3 DNA sequence: TGCGCCAGCAGCTCCGGGACAGCGCAAGAGACCCAGTACTTC.

Only a few counts were recorded for this clonotype. This sequence joins TRBV28 and TRBJ1-6; D is uncertain. Trimming cost V 3 bases and J 7 bases, with 13 bases left between them. The germline gives CDR1 MDHEN, CDR2 SYDVKM. The CDR3 is 15 residues long. This chain's CDR3 is CASSFPSTGNSPLHF. As DNA, the CDR3 is TGTGCCAGCAGTTTTCCATCGACGGGAAATTCACCCCTCCACTTT.

This clonotype appeared a few times. The chain is built from TRBV6-5 and TRBJ2-1; D is perhaps TRBD2 (6 bases). Trimming removed 2 bases from V and 8 bases from J, with 7 bases in between. CDR3 size: 12 residues. Germline V gives CDR1 MNHEY, CDR2 SVGAGI. CDR3 loop: CASSYGGYEQFF. The CDR3 DNA follows: TGTGCCAGCAGTTACGGGGGGTATGAGCAGTTCTTC.

This clonotype was counted between two and nine times. The chain uses TRBV20-1 and TRBJ1-2; D unresolved. The CDR3 loop spans 13 amino acids. The germline V gene encodes CDR1 DFQATT and CDR2 SNEGSKA (reference sequence). V was shortened by 5 bases and J by 2 bases, with 12 bases between the two germline ends. Here the CDR3 reads CSAPKTDNYGYTF. In nucleotides, the CDR3 is TGCAGTGCTCCTAAAACCGACAACTATGGCTACACCTTC.

The chain carries TRBV12-3 or TRBV12-4 and TRBJ1-5; D remains ambiguous. Deletions cut 3 bases from V and 7 bases from J, with 10 bases between. The CDR3 consists of 13 residues. The CDR3 coding sequence is TGTGCCAGCAGTTTGGAGTTTCGGCAGCCCCAGCATTTT. It specifies CASSLEFRQPQHF.

The chain carries TRBV12-3 or TRBV12-4 and TRBJ2-7; no definite D call. V gave up 2 bases and J gave up 4 bases, with 9 bases separating them. The CDR3 sequence is 13 residues long. CDR3 coding DNA: TGTGCCAGCAGTTTACAGTACCAATACGAGCAGTACTTC. Translated: CASSLQYQYEQYF.

The CDR3 protein is CATGGPNYGYTF. The CDR3 region has the DNA TGTGCCACCGGGGGACCCAACTATGGCTACACCTTC. The chain carries TRBV9 and TRBJ1-2; weak D call: TRBD1 (5 bases). Germline values: CDR1 SGDLS, CDR2 YYNGEE. The CDR3 spans 12 residues. V lost 9 bases to trimming and J lost 2 bases, with 11 bases between them.

In its sample, this clonotype was seen many times. This chain connects TRBV7-2 to TRBJ2-3, with 16 bases aligning to TRBD2. Germline CDR1 is SGHTA and CDR2 is FQGNSA. The trim removed 3 bases at V and 2 bases at J, leaving 5 bases unmatched. CDR3 size: 18 residues. CDR3 coding DNA: TGTGCCAGCAGCTTTCCGGGACTAGCGGGAGGGGTCACAGATACGCAGTATTTT. Amino acid sequence: CASSFPGLAGGVTDTQYF.

The rearrangement uses TRBV20-1 and TRBJ2-4, with 7 bases that match TRBD2. Trimming took 6 bases from V and 0 from J; bases not matched to a gene: 8. This CDR3 comprises 15 residues. From germline, CDR1 is DFQATT and CDR2 SNEGSKA (reference sequence). CDR3 residues: CSAHASGGAKNIQYF. The CDR3 DNA is TGCAGTGCCCATGCTAGCGGAGGAGCCAAAAACATTCAGTACTTC.

This clonotype was detected many times. The V call is TRBV5-1, the J call TRBJ2-5, with 8 bases matching TRBD1. From germline, CDR1 is SGHRS and CDR2 YFSETQ. This CDR3 comprises 15 residues. V was clipped by 4 bases and J by 7 bases; unmatched bases: 12. The CDR3 reads CASSPSTGAYGTQYF. The CDR3 bases are TGCGCCAGCAGCCCCTCGACAGGGGCGTATGGGACCCAGTACTTC.

There are a few counts of this clonotype. This sequence joins TRBV11-2 and TRBJ2-7; tentatively, D is TRBD1 or TRBD2 (5 bases each). Germline loops: CDR1 SGHAT, CDR2 FQNNGV. The CDR3 runs to 11 residues. V lost 7 bases, J lost 6 bases, and 10 bases lay in between. CDR3: CASTHGTEQYF. The CDR3 coding sequence is TGTGCCAGCACCCACGGGACCGAGCAGTACTTC.